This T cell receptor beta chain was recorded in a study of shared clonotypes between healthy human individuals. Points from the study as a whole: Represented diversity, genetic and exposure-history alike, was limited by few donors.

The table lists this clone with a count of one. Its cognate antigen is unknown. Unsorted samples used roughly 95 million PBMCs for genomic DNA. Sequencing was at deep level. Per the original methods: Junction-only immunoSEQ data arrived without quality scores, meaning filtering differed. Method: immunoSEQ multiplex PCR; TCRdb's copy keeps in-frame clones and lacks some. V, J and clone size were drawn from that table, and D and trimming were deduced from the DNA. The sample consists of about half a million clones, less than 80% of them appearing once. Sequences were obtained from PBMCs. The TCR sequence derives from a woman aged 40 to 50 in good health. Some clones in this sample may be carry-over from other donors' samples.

CDR3 sequence: CASSTGTLATNEKLFF. The CDR3 region has the DNA TGCGCCAGCAGCACCGGGACTCTGGCAACTAATGAAAAACTGTTTTTT. V and J are TRBV5-1 and TRBJ1-4; possibly TRBD1 for D (5 bases). CDR1 and CDR2 from the germline V gene are SGHRS and YFSETQ. V gave up 4 bases and J gave up 0 bases, with 13 bases separating them. CDR3 length equals 16 residues.